This entry lists 8 T cell receptor beta chains sequenced from one sample in a study of early T cells in non-severe SARS-CoV-2 infection (dated by TCRdb to the early 2020s). Receptor amplification or capture employed 5' RACE. Sequencing was performed on a NextSeq 500. TCRdb trimmed public reads at Q25 via fastp, called clones via MiXCR and kept in-frame beta chains. CDR3 protein duplicates are merged, each entry listing the most common genes and DNA. This sample lists roughly 56,000 distinct CDR3 sequences; 12% were detected once. Approximately 9.8% of the sample goes to the ten largest clones. Sample: whole blood. These receptors were collected from an adult who was a healthcare worker with PCR-confirmed SARS-CoV-2 infection or an uninfected control (not recorded which).

About this clonotype itself: A junction boundary mismatches the germline segment, possibly from a read error. The chain is built from TRBV11-2 and TRBJ2-7; D not certain. Germline V gene lookup returns CDR1 SGHAT and CDR2 FQNNGV. The CDR3 totals 14 residues. The CDR3 reads CANSTWTVSYEQYF. CDR3 nucleotides: TGTGCCAACAGCACCTGGACGGTCTCCTACGAGCAGTACTTC.

By frequency in the sample, this clonotype is medium-sized (0.01 to 0.1%). CDR3 nucleotides: TGTGCCAGCAGCTTACTCAATGAGCAGTTCTTC. Protein: CASSLLNEQFF. The chain uses TRBV7-2 and TRBJ2-1; no clear D. The V and J ends lost 2 bases and 6 bases respectively, with 2 bases between them. Looked up from germline, CDR1 is SGHTA and CDR2 is FQGNSA. CDR3 length equals 11 residues.

This clonotype has just a few counts. The chain links TRBV29-1 to TRBJ2-2, with 7 nucleotides matching TRBD1. CDR1 SQVTM and CDR2 ANQGSEA come from the germline V gene. Unmatched junction bases numbered 11, after V lost 6 bases and J lost 4 bases. The CDR3 covers 15 residues. The CDR3 loop is CSVSPSGTVTGELFF. The CDR3 DNA is TGCAGCGTCAGCCCGTCCGGGACAGTCACCGGGGAGCTGTTTTTT.

This clonotype came up a few times. The chain couples TRBV28 to TRBJ1-2, with TRBD1 as a possible D gene (6 bases). This CDR3 has 15 residues. V lost 5 bases, J lost 6 bases, and 19 bases lay in between. The germline CDR1 and CDR2 sequences are MDHEN and SYDVKM. In DNA, the CDR3 is TGTGCCAGCAGTCCTCTCTGGGGGGGCACAGATGGCTACACCTTC. Residues: CASSPLWGGTDGYTF.

CDR3 nucleotides: TGTGCCAGTAGCTCCGACAGGAAAGAGACCCAGTACTTC. The encoded protein is CASSSDRKETQYF. The chain is built from TRBV19 and TRBJ2-5; a possible D gene is TRBD1 (6 bases). This CDR3 is built from 13 residues. Trimming took off 6 bases at V and 3 bases at J, with 11 bases between the two ends. Germline assignment: CDR1 LNHDA and CDR2 SQIVND (reference sequence).

This clonotype showed up many times. J is TRBJ1-2 and V is TRBV6-6; no clear D gene. This CDR3 is 15 amino acids long. Germline values: CDR1 MNHNY, CDR2 SVGAGI (reference sequence). Trimming took off 2 bases at V and 2 bases at J, with 12 bases between the two ends. The CDR3 protein is CASSYDGLGNYGYTF. CDR3 bases: TGTGCCAGCAGTTACGATGGACTTGGAAACTATGGCTACACCTTC.

V is TRBV3-1 and J is TRBJ1-1; maybe TRBD1 (6 bases). Germline V gene sequence: CDR1 LGHDT, CDR2 YNNKEL (reference sequence). Trimming pared 2 bases from V and 5 bases from J, leaving 9 bases between. This CDR3 has 13 residues. The CDR3 sequence: CASSQTGWTEAFF. The CDR3 DNA reads as TGTGCCAGCAGCCAAACAGGGTGGACTGAAGCTTTCTTT. The full variable domain, with the rest looked up from reference TRBV3-1 and TRBJ1-1, is DTAVSQTPKYLVTQMGNDKSIKCEQNLGHDTMYWYKQDSKKFLKIMFSYNNKELIINETVPNRFSPKSPDKAHLNLHINSLELGDSAVYFCASSQTGWTEAFFGQGTRLTVV.

This clonotype was recorded at least ten times. Here the CDR3 DNA reads TGTGCCAGCAGCCAAGATACGGCGAGGAGGGGCTACACCTTC. It yields the protein CASSQDTARRGYTF. The genes are TRBV3-1 and TRBJ1-2; D unclear. In germline, CDR1 is LGHDT, CDR2 YNNKEL (reference sequence). The CDR3 has 14 residues. V gave up 0 bases and J gave up 8 bases, with 13 bases separating them.